A selection of T cell receptor beta chains follows, all from one sample in a study of persistence of HIV-infected CD4 T cells. Their target antigens are unknown. TCRdb's table, derived via immunoSEQ multiplex PCR, lists solely in-frame clones and lacks some. The top ten hold 0.75% to 0.85% of the sample, which has some 30,000 clones, more than 75% seen once. Here the sequenced sample was CD4+ T cells sorted from PBMCs after 18-hour stimulation, taken from a patient who received antiretroviral therapy. The receptors shown here come from an adult woman with HIV who was CMV-seropositive. Each CDR3 is given with its conserved first and last residue. D genes are given only for firm matches. The listing skips clone size in some rows; elsewhere it reads once, few, many or a size class.

TRBJ1-1	-	TRBV30	TRBD1	CAWDRGVNTEAFF	TGTGCCTGGGACAGGGGAGTGAACACTGAAGCTTTCTTT
TRBJ2-1	-	TRBV5-4	-	CASSLKWAGTYNEQFF	TGTGCCAGCAGCTTGAAATGGGCAGGCACCTACAATGAGCAGTTCTTC
TRBJ1-6	-	TRBV6-1	-	CASSESGRARSPLHF	TGTGCCAGCAGTGAATCTGGCCGCGCTAGATCACCCCTCCACTTT
TRBJ2-3	-	TRBV29-1	-	CSVERWGKGTDTQYF	TGCAGCGTTGAACGATGGGGAAAAGGGACAGATACGCAGTATTTT
TRBJ1-4	-	TRBV2	TRBD1	CASSGGQGGNEKLFF	TGTGCCAGCAGTGGAGGACAGGGGGGAAATGAAAAACTGTTTTTT
TRBJ1-2	once	TRBV11-2	TRBD1	CASSPGTGFYGYTF	TGTGCCAGCAGCCCCGGGACAGGGTTTTATGGCTACACCTTC
TRBJ2-1	-	TRBV7-2	TRBD2	CASSLWTSGNYNEQFF	TGTGCCAGCAGCTTATGGACTAGCGGGAATTACAATGAGCAGTTCTTC
TRBJ1-1	once	TRBV7-9	TRBD1	CASSMRQGVGGTEAFF	TGTGCCAGCTCAATGAGACAGGGGGTAGGGGGCACTGAAGCTTTCTTT
TRBJ1-2	-	TRBV5-1	-	CASSLADGGSYGYTF	TGCGCCAGCAGCTTAGCCGACGGAGGCTCCTATGGCTACACCTTC
TRBJ1-2	-	TRBV5-1	-	CASSLGPGYGYTF	TGCGCCAGCAGCTTGGGGCCGGGTTATGGCTACACCTTC
TRBJ1-4	-	TRBV6-1	TRBD1	CASSEARTGVHEKLFF	TGTGCCAGCAGTGAAGCTCGGACAGGGGTACATGAAAAACTGTTTTTT
TRBJ1-1	-	TRBV5-1	-	CASSPRSGGDTEAFF	TGCGCCAGCAGCCCCCGTAGCGGCGGGGACACTGAAGCTTTCTTT
TRBJ2-1	once	TRBV12-1	-	CASSLSTGGAVNEQFF	TGTGCCAGCAGCCTATCCACGGGGGGGGCCGTGAATGAGCAGTTCTTC
TRBJ2-5	-	TRBV24-1	-	CATSDTKPGLQETQYF	TGTGCCACCAGTGATACGAAGCCGGGGCTACAAGAGACCCAGTACTTC
TRBJ2-1	few	TRBV3-1/TRBV3-2	TRBD1	CASSQDVPGQGARKRFANEQFF	TGTGCCAGCAGCCAAGATGTGCCGGGACAGGGGGCGAGGAAGAGGTTTGCCAATGAGCAGTTCTTC
TRBJ2-3	-	TRBV2	TRBD1	CAGRRGGADTQYF	TGTGCCGGAAGACGAGGGGGCGCAGATACGCAGTATTTT
TRBJ1-6	-	TRBV7-3	TRBD1	CASSSTGSYNSPLHF	TGTGCCAGCAGCTCGACAGGGTCCTATAATTCACCCCTCCACTTT
TRBJ1-2	-	TRBV12-3/TRBV12-4	-	CASSAVRVGGYTF	TGTGCCAGCAGTGCAGTCAGGGTGGGTGGCTACACCTTC
TRBJ1-2	-	TRBV6-4	-	CASSWGSNYGYTF	TGTGCCAGCAGCTGGGGATCGAACTATGGCTACACCTTC
TRBJ1-2	once	TRBV6-4	-	CARVGGVLYGYTF	TGTGCCAGAGTGGGCGGGGTCCTCTATGGCTACACCTTC
TRBJ2-4	-	TRBV5-1	TRBD1	CASSLGGTDLAKNIQYF	TGCGCCAGCAGCTTGGGGGGGACAGACTTAGCCAAAAACATTCAGTACTTC
TRBJ1-1	-	TRBV14	-	CASSREELTEAFF	TGTGCCAGCAGCCGGGAGGAGTTAACTGAAGCTTTCTTT
TRBJ1-2	-	TRBV2	TRBD1	CASWTGGLQKGGYTF	TGTGCCAGCTGGACAGGCGGATTACAGAAGGGTGGCTACACCTTC
TRBJ1-3	-	TRBV29-1	-	CSVGMRTYEGGNTIYF	TGCAGCGTTGGTATGCGGACTTATGAGGGTGGAAACACCATATATTTT
TRBJ2-1	-	TRBV30	TRBD2	CAWRSGGDYNEQFF	TGTGCCTGGAGATCCGGGGGGGATTACAATGAGCAGTTCTTC
TRBJ2-4	-	TRBV19	-	CASRETLLAKNIQYF	TGTGCCAGCCGAGAAACTCTACTAGCCAAAAACATTCAGTACTTC
TRBJ1-2	-	TRBV24-1	TRBD1	CATSDLTGSGGNPYGYTF	TGTGCCACCAGTGATTTGACAGGTTCAGGGGGCAATCCCTATGGCTACACCTTC
TRBJ1-2	-	TRBV7-9	-	CASSLAGVNYGYTF	TGTGCCAGCAGCTTGGCAGGGGTGAACTATGGCTACACCTTC
TRBJ1-1	-	TRBV10-1	-	CASSNQGIDTEAFF	TGCGCCAGCAGTAACCAGGGAATTGACACTGAAGCTTTCTTT
TRBJ1-3	-	TRBV7-9	TRBD1	CASSLTGAGNTIYF	TGTGCCAGCAGCTTAACAGGGGCCGGAAACACCATATATTTT
TRBJ2-2	-	TRBV10-3	TRBD1	CAARGQGSTGELFF	TGTGCCGCCAGGGGACAGGGAAGCACCGGGGAGCTGTTTTTT
TRBJ1-1	-	TRBV9	TRBD1	CASSEGQLNTEAFF	TGTGCCAGCAGCGAGGGACAGCTGAACACTGAAGCTTTCTTT
TRBJ2-1	-	TRBV7-8	-	CASGLLGSSYNEQFF	TGTGCCAGCGGGTTGCTAGGTAGCTCCTACAATGAGCAGTTCTTC
TRBJ1-1	-	TRBV10-3	TRBD1	CAISPGTGNTEAFF	TGTGCCATCAGTCCTGGGACAGGGAACACTGAAGCTTTCTTT
TRBJ1-5	-	TRBV19	-	CASSIALVTGRNQPQHF	TGTGCCAGTAGTATCGCGTTGGTCACAGGGCGAAATCAGCCCCAGCATTTT
TRBJ2-5	-	TRBV2	-	CASSGEGETQYF	TGTGCCAGCAGCGGGGAAGGGGAGACCCAGTACTTC
TRBJ2-5	once	TRBV5-1	TRBD2	CASSLVAGGAGFETQYF	TGCGCCAGCAGCTTGGTAGCGGGGGGGGCCGGGTTTGAGACCCAGTACTTC
TRBJ1-6	-	TRBV4-1	TRBD1	CASSHSPGQGTSPLHF	TGCGCCAGCAGCCACTCGCCGGGACAGGGCACTTCACCCCTCCACTTT
TRBJ1-3	-	TRBV6-5	-	CATLKVSGNTIYF	TGTGCCACGCTCAAGGTTTCTGGAAACACCATATATTTT
TRBJ1-1	few	TRBV7-3	-	CASSLSPPDEAFF	TGTGCCAGCAGCTTAAGCCCCCCGGATGAAGCTTTCTTT
TRBJ1-2	-	TRBV6-5	-	CASSFLSDSGYGYTF	TGTGCCAGCAGTTTTTTATCGGACAGCGGCTATGGCTACACCTTC
TRBJ2-3	-	TRBV7-7	TRBD2	CASSLRLAGGNADTQYF	TGTGCTAGCAGCTTAAGGCTAGCGGGGGGTAACGCAGATACGCAGTATTTT